Listed below are T cell receptor beta chains from one sample, sequenced in a study of OX40 agonist ivuxolimab in advanced cancers. Profiled with immunoSEQ multiplex PCR; TCRdb holds only in-frame clones, not every one. Of fewer than 85,000 clones listed, about 89% are singletons. This specimen consisted of CD4+ or CD8+ T cells sorted from blood, obtained in a trial of the OX40 agonist ivuxolimab. The receptors originated from an adult with an advanced solid tumor such as melanoma, head and neck, liver or kidney cancer. Both conserved end residues are part of each CDR3. The D gene is left open where the match is weak. Size tells how often a clone was seen (once, few, many) or the class of an expanded clone, and some rows leave it out.

NA,TRBV7-2,TRBJ2-7,NA,CASSLVGSREQYF,TGTGCCAGCAGCTTAGTGGGTTCCCGCGAGCAGTACTTC
TRBD1,TRBV15,TRBJ1-2,NA,CATSRRTYGQGAPYWSYTF,TGTGCCACCAGCCGCCGGACGTATGGACAGGGGGCCCCTTACTGGAGCTACACCTTC
NA,TRBV6-1,TRBJ1-1,NA,CASSEASIGRGTEAFF,TGTGCCAGCAGTGAAGCTAGTATCGGGCGGGGTACTGAAGCTTTCTTT
TRBD2,TRBV28,TRBJ2-7,NA,CASSSPRGGTSGTYEQYF,TGTGCCAGCAGTTCCCCTCGGGGTGGGACTAGCGGAACCTACGAGCAGTACTTC
TRBD2,TRBV10-3,TRBJ2-1,NA,CAIGTSGEPEQFF,TGTGCCATTGGGACTAGCGGGGAACCTGAGCAGTTCTTC
TRBD2,TRBV19,TRBJ2-3,NA,CASSTIAGGAHTQYF,TGTGCCAGTAGTACCATAGCGGGGGGAGCTCATACGCAGTATTTT
NA,TRBV5-1,TRBJ2-1,once,CASSSTWSQDEQFF,TGCGCCAGCAGCTCCACTTGGTCCCAAGATGAGCAGTTCTTC
TRBD1,TRBV6-5,TRBJ1-5,few,CASRDREGNQPQHF,TGTGCCAGCAGGGACAGGGAGGGAAATCAGCCCCAGCATTTT
TRBD2,TRBV7-6,TRBJ2-2,NA,CASTPWSGRAGELFF,TGTGCCAGCACCCCCTGGAGCGGGAGGGCTGGGGAGCTGTTTTTT
TRBD1,TRBV28,TRBJ1-2,NA,CASRQGSFDYGYTF,TGTGCTAGCCGACAGGGCTCTTTCGACTATGGCTACACCTTC
NA,TRBV5-1,TRBJ2-1,NA,CASSLGWDEQFF,TGCGCCAGCAGCTTAGGTTGGGATGAGCAGTTCTTC
NA,TRBV1,TRBJ2-5,NA,CTSSQDARLAPRTTQYF,TGCACCAGCAGCCAAGATGCTCGACTAGCCCCCAGGACGACCCAGTACTTC
TRBD1,TRBV25-1,TRBJ1-2,NA,CAPGGQTGIWGYTF,TGTGCCCCCGGTGGGCAGACAGGGATTTGGGGCTACACCTTC
NA,TRBV4-1,TRBJ2-1,NA,CASSQDRRANHNEQFF,TGCGCCAGCAGCCAAGATAGGAGGGCTAACCACAATGAGCAGTTCTTC
NA,TRBV12-5,TRBJ2-1,NA,CASGLVFKQSDNEQFF,TGTGCTAGTGGTTTGGTATTTAAACAGTCAGACAATGAGCAGTTCTTC
TRBD2,TRBV12-5,TRBJ2-7,NA,CASGSGLAPTYEQYF,TGTGCTAGTGGTTCCGGACTAGCGCCTACCTACGAGCAGTACTTC
NA,TRBV25-1,TRBJ2-6,NA,CASSDTGSGANVLTF,TGTGCCAGCAGTGATACAGGGTCTGGGGCCAACGTCCTGACTTTC
NA,TRBV4-1,TRBJ1-2,NA,CASSQDQYGYTF,TGCGCCAGCAGCCAAGATCAATATGGCTACACCTTC
NA,TRBV9,TRBJ1-3,NA,CASSPPFPLGYRNTIYF,TGTGCCAGCAGCCCCCCGTTTCCACTAGGATATAGAAACACCATATATTTT
TRBD1,TRBV7-2,TRBJ2-7,NA,CASSLGGTGIGEQYF,TGTGCCAGCAGCTTAGGGGGGACAGGGATAGGGGAGCAGTACTTC
TRBD1,TRBV4-3,TRBJ2-2,NA,CASSQVRQGATGELFF,TGCGCCAGCAGCCAAGTAAGACAGGGGGCTACCGGGGAGCTGTTTTTT
TRBD1,TRBV11-1,TRBJ2-7,NA,CASSFGTGAYEQYF,TGTGCCAGCAGCTTCGGGACAGGGGCCTACGAGCAGTACTTC
NA,TRBV14,TRBJ1-4,NA,CASSQDRRIPNEKLFF,TGTGCCAGCAGCCAAGACCGTCGTATCCCTAATGAAAAACTGTTTTTT
TRBD1,TRBV28,TRBJ2-2,NA,CASSGTVRTGELFF,TGTGCCAGCAGCGGGACAGTTCGCACCGGGGAGCTGTTTTTT